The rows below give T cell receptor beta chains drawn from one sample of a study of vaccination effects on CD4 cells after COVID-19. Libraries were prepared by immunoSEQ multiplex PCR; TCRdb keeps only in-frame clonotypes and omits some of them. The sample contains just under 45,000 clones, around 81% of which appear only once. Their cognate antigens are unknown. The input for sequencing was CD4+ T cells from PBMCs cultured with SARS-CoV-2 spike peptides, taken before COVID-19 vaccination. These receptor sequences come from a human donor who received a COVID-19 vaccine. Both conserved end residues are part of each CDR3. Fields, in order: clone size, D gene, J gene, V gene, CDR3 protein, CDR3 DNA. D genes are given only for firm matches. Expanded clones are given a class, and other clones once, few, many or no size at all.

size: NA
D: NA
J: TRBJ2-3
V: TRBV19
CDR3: CASSMNRVTDTQYF
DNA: TGTGCCAGTAGTATGAACAGGGTCACAGATACGCAGTATTTT

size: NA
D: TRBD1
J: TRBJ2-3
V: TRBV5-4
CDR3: CASSQGQLSTDTQYF
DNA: TGTGCCAGCAGCCAGGGACAGCTAAGCACAGATACGCAGTATTTT

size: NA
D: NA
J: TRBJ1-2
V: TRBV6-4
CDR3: CASSNWEGSGMGGLYGYTF
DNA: TGTGCCAGCAGCAACTGGGAGGGTTCTGGGATGGGGGGCCTTTATGGCTACACCTTC

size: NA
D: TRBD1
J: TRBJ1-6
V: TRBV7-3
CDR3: CASSRGPSSYNSPLHF
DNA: TGTGCCAGCAGCAGGGGGCCTAGCTCCTATAATTCACCCCTCCACTTT

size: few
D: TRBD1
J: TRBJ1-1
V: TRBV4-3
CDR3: CASSQDPTGYAFF
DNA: TGCGCCAGCAGCCAAGATCCGACAGGGTATGCTTTCTTT

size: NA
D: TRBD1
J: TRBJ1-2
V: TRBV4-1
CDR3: CASSQGGTVNYGYTF
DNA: TGCGCCAGCAGCCAAGGAGGGACAGTGAACTATGGCTACACCTTC

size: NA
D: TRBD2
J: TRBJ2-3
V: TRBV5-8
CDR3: CASSLSGGVWGTQYF
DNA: TGTGCCAGCAGCTTGAGCGGGGGCGTGTGGGGTACGCAGTATTTT

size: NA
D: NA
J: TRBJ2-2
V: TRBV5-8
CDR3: CASSRGGRGTGELFF
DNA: TGTGCCAGCAGCCGTGGGGGAAGGGGAACCGGGGAGCTGTTTTTT

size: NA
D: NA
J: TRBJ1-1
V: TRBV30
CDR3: CAWSVPGGSRLAFF
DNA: TGTGCCTGGAGTGTACCGGGGGGCTCGAGGCTGGCTTTCTTT

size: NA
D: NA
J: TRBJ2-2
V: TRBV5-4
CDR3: CASSLAGGSVANTGELFF
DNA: TGTGCCAGCAGCTTGGCGGGGGGCTCCGTGGCGAACACCGGGGAGCTGTTTTTT

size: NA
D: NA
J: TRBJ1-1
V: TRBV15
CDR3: CATRPTANTEAFF
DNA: TGTGCCACCAGGCCGACAGCGAACACTGAAGCTTTCTTT

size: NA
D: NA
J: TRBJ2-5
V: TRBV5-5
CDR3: CASSLKPQPGETQYF
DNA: TGTGCCAGCAGCTTGAAACCCCAGCCCGGGGAGACCCAGTACTTC

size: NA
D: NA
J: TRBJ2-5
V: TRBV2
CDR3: CASLLFRVPYF
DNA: TGTGCCAGCTTACTTTTCAGGGTTCCCTACTTC

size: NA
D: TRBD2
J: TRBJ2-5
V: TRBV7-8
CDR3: CASSLGSRGGAGETQYF
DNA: TGTGCCAGCAGCTTAGGGTCCCGCGGGGGGGCCGGAGAGACCCAGTACTTC

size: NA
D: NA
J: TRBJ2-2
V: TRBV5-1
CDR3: CASSPTLGNTGELFF
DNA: TGCGCCAGCAGCCCCACCTTAGGGAACACCGGGGAGCTGTTTTTT

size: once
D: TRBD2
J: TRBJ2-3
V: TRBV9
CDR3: CASSLKTPSGSSTDTQYF
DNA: TGTGCCAGCAGCTTGAAGACCCCTAGCGGGAGTAGCACAGATACGCAGTATTTT

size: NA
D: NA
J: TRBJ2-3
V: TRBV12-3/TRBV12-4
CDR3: CASRPTGTDTQYF
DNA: TGTGCCAGCAGACCCACCGGCACAGATACGCAGTATTTT

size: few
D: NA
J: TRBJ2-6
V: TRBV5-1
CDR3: CASSSDSSGANVLTF
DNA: TGCGCCAGCAGCTCAGACAGTTCTGGGGCCAACGTCCTGACTTTC

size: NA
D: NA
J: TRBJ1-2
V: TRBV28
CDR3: CASRAANYGYTF
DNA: TGTGCCAGCAGGGCGGCTAACTATGGCTACACCTTC

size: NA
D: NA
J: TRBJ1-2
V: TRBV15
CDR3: CATSRDPGTRVNYGYTF
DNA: TGTGCCACCAGCAGAGATCCAGGAACCAGGGTGAACTATGGCTACACCTTC

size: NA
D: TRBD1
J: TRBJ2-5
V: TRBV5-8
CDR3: CASSILGQGAETQYF
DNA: TGTGCCAGCAGCATCCTGGGACAGGGGGCAGAGACCCAGTACTTC

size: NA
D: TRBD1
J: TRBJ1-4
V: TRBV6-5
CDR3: CASSRDRDEKLFF
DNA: TGTGCCAGCAGCCGGGACAGGGATGAAAAACTGTTTTTT

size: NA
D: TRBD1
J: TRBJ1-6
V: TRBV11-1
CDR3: CASSLGLGQRTLHF
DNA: TGTGCCAGCAGCTTAGGCCTGGGACAGAGGACCCTCCACTTT

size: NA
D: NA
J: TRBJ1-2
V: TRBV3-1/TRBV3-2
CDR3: CASSQFTPGNYGYTF
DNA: TGTGCCAGCAGCCAATTTACTCCGGGAAACTATGGCTACACCTTC

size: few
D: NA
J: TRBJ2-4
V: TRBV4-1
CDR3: CASSHITGLSAKNIQYF
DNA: TGCGCCAGCAGCCATATTACAGGGTTATCGGCCAAAAACATTCAGTACTTC